This T cell receptor beta chain is from a study of cytomegalovirus exposure and HLA in healthy donors (dated by TCRdb to about 2017). The study in broad terms: According to a later analysis, one platform produced both the roughly 130 validation repertoires and the approximately 670 repertoires of the first cohort. The study was designed to test whether signatures of past pathogen exposure could be identified by cataloging public T cell receptors. A separate validation cohort of some 130 different subjects was used in addition to the roughly 620-subject first cohort. High-throughput TCR immunosequencing, statistical association of individual TCRs with disease status, and machine learning were combined to predict cytomegalovirus infection status. Points the paper makes about the study in general: Subsequent analysis determined that TCRs grouped into clusters in the first cohort also showed a tendency toward co-occurrence across the roughly 130 validation repertoires, and about 94% of cluster scores exceeded 0. The authors suggested that the approach could potentially be generalized to other disease states and immunological phenotypes. In both the original and validation cohorts, the classifier was reported to diagnose cytomegalovirus status with high specificity and sensitivity. In vitro tests confirmed that a few of the cytomegalovirus-associated TCR beta chains recognize cytomegalovirus antigens. A later analysis lacked HLA typing for the validation cohort, so it scored co-occurrence in that cohort across all 110 or so repertoires. Across donors, most TCR sequences were observed very rarely, whereas some public TCRs were present in many individuals. A total of roughly 160 TCR beta chains were listed by the study as associated with cytomegalovirus.

This clone was observed once. No cognate antigen has been identified for it. Per-nucleotide qualities are absent, and no much larger clonotype sits a single base away. The library relied on the immunoSEQ multiplex PCR assay. For the original study's pipeline: To diagnose cytomegalovirus status from the catalog of TCR beta chain sequences, a statistical classification framework was built. What TCRdb holds here is the immuneACCESS table cut down to in-frame rearrangements. Part of the clones is not present; checked against another copy, under half of the missing clones reflect an unresolved V gene, and the others are unexplained. From that table come the V and J calls and clone size; the DNA was used to work out D and trimming. The sample table contains 90,000 to 110,000 clones; only one count was recorded for 86% of them. Approximately 4% of the sample goes to the ten largest clones. Its CDR3 holds 13 amino acids, cysteine through phenylalanine. CDR3 DNA is the only sequence kept; it has 39 bases, read in frame from the first base. V is clipped by 6 bases and J by 7 bases, and the sequence between their germline boundaries is 15 bases long. In the germline V gene (reference sequence), CDR1 corresponds to LNHDA and CDR2 to SQIVND.

The donors were included in the validation cohort of 120 subjects, a group kept apart from the 666-subject first cohort. The clonotype comes from a woman under 30 in good health and CMV-seropositive. What was sequenced was PBMCs. The sequence joins TRBV19 to TRBJ1-1, with the D gene too uncertain to name. CDR3 reads: CASSQTAGFEAFF. The nucleotides read TGTGCCAGTAGCCAAACAGCTGGGTTTGAAGCTTTCTTT.